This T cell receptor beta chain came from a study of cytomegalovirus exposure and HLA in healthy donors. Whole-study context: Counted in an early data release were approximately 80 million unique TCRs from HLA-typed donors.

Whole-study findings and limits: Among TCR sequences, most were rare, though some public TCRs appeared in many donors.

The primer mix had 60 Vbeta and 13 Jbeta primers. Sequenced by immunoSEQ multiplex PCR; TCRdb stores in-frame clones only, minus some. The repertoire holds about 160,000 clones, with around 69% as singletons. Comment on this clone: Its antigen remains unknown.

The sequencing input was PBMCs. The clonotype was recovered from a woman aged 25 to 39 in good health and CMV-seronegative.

In DNA, the CDR3 is TGTGCCAGCAGCTTAGCTACGGGAGGAATAAAAGAGACCCAGTACTTC. Protein: CASSLATGGIKETQYF. V usage is TRBV7-9 and J usage is TRBJ2-5, with 7 nucleotides matching TRBD2. This CDR3 is built from 16 residues. Germline CDR1 SEHNR, CDR2 FQNEAQ (reference sequence). V gave up 0 bases and J gave up 3 bases; unmatched junction bases: 7.